The 27 T cell receptor beta chains in this list originate from one sample, sequenced in a study of CD8 T cells in Susac syndrome. Random hexamers were used to reverse transcribe an amount of roughly 0.5 to 1 ug RNA. TCRdb reanalysed the immunoSEQ multiplex PCR reads using MiXCR and keeps one entry per CDR3 protein. The sample carries around 130,000 distinct CDR3 sequences, around 94% recorded once. What was sequenced was CD4+ T cells from PBMCs. The receptors were gathered from a human donor in good health.

The chain joins TRBV6-5 to TRBJ1-2; D call uncertain. Germline V gene sequence: CDR1 MNHEY, CDR2 SVGAGI. CDR3 length: 13 amino acids. Deletions cut 4 bases from V and 1 base from J, with 7 bases between. CDR3: CASSSGINYGYTF. CDR3 DNA sequence: TGTGCCAGCAGTTCCGGCATTAACTATGGCTACACCTTC.

The chain couples TRBV25-1 to TRBJ2-7; D may match TRBD1 or TRBD2 (5 bases each). Germline assignment: CDR1 MGHDK and CDR2 SYGVNS. CDR3 length equals 15 residues. The germline V and J ends were trimmed by 4 bases and 4 bases, with 17 bases remaining between them. CDR3 in DNA: TGTGCCAGCAGTGTCGGACACACGGGGTATTACGAGCAGTACTTC. It encodes CASSVGHTGYYEQYF.

This clonotype was observed a handful of times. CDR3 DNA: TGCAGCGTTTGGTTAGGGATAACAGATACGCAGTATTTT. Its protein is CSVWLGITDTQYF. The chain combines TRBV29-1 with TRBJ2-3; unclear D gene. Trimming left V 5 bases short and J 3 bases short, with 12 bases between. Germline loops: CDR1 SQVTM, CDR2 ANQGSEA. The CDR3 length is 13 residues.

The chain couples TRBV19 to TRBJ2-5; D gene unclear. CDR1 LNHDA and CDR2 SQIVND come from the germline V gene (reference sequence). The CDR3 has 11 residues. Trimming removed 11 bases from V and 7 bases from J, with 14 bases in between. CDR3 in DNA: TGTGCCCTCCCTCCCGATGGGACCCAGTACTTC. It translates to CALPPDGTQYF.

The J gene is TRBJ2-5, the V gene TRBV20-1; 7 nucleotides match TRBD2. Looked up from germline, CDR1 is DFQATT and CDR2 is SNEGSKA (reference sequence). V gave up 2 bases and J gave up 5 bases; unmatched junction bases: 8. The CDR3 has 14 residues. CDR3 in DNA: TGCAGTGCTAGAAAAGCTAGCGGCGGGGAGACCCAGTACTTC. This sequence encodes CSARKASGGETQYF.

The V call is TRBV7-9, the J call TRBJ1-1; possible D gene TRBD1, 5 bases. Germline assignment: CDR1 SEHNR and CDR2 FQNEAQ (reference sequence). The CDR3 is 15 residues long. The V end lost 5 bases, the J end lost 1 base, and 14 bases lay between the germline ends. This CDR3 reads CASSLPQGPNTEAFF. The CDR3 bases are TGTGCCAGCAGCCTCCCCCAGGGCCCGAACACTGAAGCTTTCTTT.

The rearrangement uses TRBV20-1 and TRBJ1-2, with D possibly TRBD1 on 6 matching bases. Trimming cost V 1 base and J 8 bases, with 14 bases left between them. Germline CDR1 reads DFQATT; CDR2 reads SNEGSKA (reference sequence). The CDR3 consists of 13 residues. The CDR3 nucleotides are TGCAGTGCTAGAGGGTTGGCAGGGGACGGCTACACCTTC. Residues: CSARGLAGDGYTF.

The chain links TRBV11-1 to TRBJ2-3; D is undetermined. This CDR3 spans 21 amino acids. Germline V lookup: CDR1 SGHAT, CDR2 FQDESV (reference sequence). V lost 5 bases to trimming and J lost 4 bases, with 34 bases between them. The DNA for the CDR3 is TGTGCCAGCAGCCAACCTTCATCCTTTATAGGTGCGGCTGAGAAATCAGATACGCAGTATTTT. It yields the protein CASSQPSSFIGAAEKSDTQYF.

This chain joins TRBV7-8 and TRBJ2-7, with D hard to call. V was clipped by 1 base and J by 9 bases, with 10 bases between them. The CDR3 has 12 residues. Germline V gene lookup returns CDR1 SGHVS and CDR2 FQNEAQ. The CDR3 spells CASSLVGHGQYF. The CDR3 nucleotides are TGTGCCAGCAGCTTAGTCGGGCACGGGCAGTACTTC.

The V gene is TRBV4-1, the J gene TRBJ1-1; weak D call: TRBD1 (5 bases). Germline CDR1 MGHRA, CDR2 YSYEKL. This CDR3 has 15 amino acids. V shed 0 bases and J shed 7 bases, with 15 bases lying between them. The CDR3 reads CASSQDTTALGEAFF. CDR3 sequence (DNA): TGCGCCAGCAGCCAAGATACGACAGCCCTAGGTGAAGCTTTCTTT.

This chain joins TRBV20-1 and TRBJ2-7, with 10 bases fitting TRBD2. The germline CDR1 and CDR2 sequences are DFQATT and SNEGSKA (reference sequence). CDR3 length equals 16 residues. The trim removed 0 bases at V and 3 bases at J, leaving 8 bases unmatched. DNA of the CDR3: TGCAGTGCTAGAGATCCGGCTAGCGGGAGTATCTACGAGCAGTACTTC. This codes for CSARDPASGSIYEQYF.

The rearrangement joins TRBV23-1 to TRBJ2-1; either TRBD1 or TRBD2 may supply D (6 bases each). TRBV23-1 is an ORF, and what it does is uncertain. V lost 2 bases and J 13 bases, leaving 9 bases between the germline ends. This CDR3 spans 11 amino acids. The CDR3 sequence is CASSQKGGQFF. The CDR3 region has the DNA TGCGCCAGCAGTCAAAAGGGGGGACAGTTCTTC.

This sequence joins TRBV5-6 and TRBJ1-4, with a tentative D call TRBD1 (5 bases). The germline V gene encodes CDR1 SGHDT and CDR2 YYEEEE. Trimming left V 7 bases short and J 0 bases short, with 10 bases between. This CDR3 is 14 amino acids long. The CDR3 region has the DNA TGTGCCAGCCGGCGGGGGGCAACTAATGAAAAACTGTTTTTT. This encodes CASRRGATNEKLFF.

V and J are TRBV6-5 and TRBJ2-7; 7 bases line up with TRBD2. Germline CDR1 and CDR2: MNHEY and SVGAGI. The CDR3 runs 16 residues. V trimming: 2 bases; J trimming: 2 bases; junction bases outside the gene matches: 9. CDR3 region: CASSYRSSGKTYEQYF. The CDR3 nucleotides read TGTGCCAGCAGTTACCGTTCTAGCGGCAAGACCTACGAGCAGTACTTC.

The chain carries TRBV30 and TRBJ1-1; D ambiguous. The CDR3 totals 11 residues. Germline CDR1 and CDR2: GTSNPN and SVGIG (reference sequence). V lost 5 bases and J 0 bases, leaving 4 bases between the germline ends. The CDR3 loop reads CAWAMNTEAFF. In DNA, the CDR3 is TGTGCCTGGGCGATGAACACTGAAGCTTTCTTT.

The chain carries TRBV5-4 and TRBJ2-1; D is tentatively TRBD1 or TRBD2 (5 bases each). The CDR3 is 15 amino acids. CDR1 and CDR2 (germline): SGHNT, YYREEE (reference sequence). Trimming took 0 bases from V and 2 from J, leaving 9 bases between them. CDR3 residues: CASSLVGDTYNEQFF. In DNA form, the CDR3 reads TGTGCCAGCAGCTTGGTGGGGGATACCTACAATGAGCAGTTCTTC. Variable domain in full (rest from reference TRBV5-4 and TRBJ2-1): ETGVTQSPTHLIKTRGQQVTLRCSSQSGHNTVSWYQQALGQGPQFIFQYYREEENGRGNFPPRFSGLQFPNYSSELNVNALELDDSALYLCASSLVGDTYNEQFFGPGTRLTVL.

The chain uses TRBV12-3 or TRBV12-4 and TRBJ2-6; no definite D call. Trimming pared 2 bases from V and 3 bases from J, leaving 8 bases between. The CDR3 is 15 amino acids. CDR3 residues: CASSLRVFGANVLTF. DNA for the CDR3: TGTGCCAGCAGTTTAAGGGTCTTTGGGGCCAACGTCCTGACTTTC.

The V gene is TRBV2, the J gene TRBJ2-7; 9 bases are shared with TRBD1. The CDR3 runs to 13 residues. Germline V gene sequence: CDR1 SNHLY, CDR2 FYNNEI. V was clipped by 6 bases and J by 7 bases; unmatched bases: 7. CDR3 in amino acids: CASRQGARDEQYF. DNA for the CDR3: TGTGCCAGCAGACAGGGGGCGAGGGATGAGCAGTACTTC.

The chain recombines TRBV24-1 with TRBJ2-1, with 8 bases identical to TRBD1. J was trimmed by 4 bases and V by 4 bases; bases with no gene match: 8. Germline lookup yields CDR1 KGHDR and CDR2 SFDVKD. This CDR3 spans 16 amino acids. In DNA, the CDR3 is TGTGCCACCAGTGACCGGGACAGGACCTCATACAATGAGCAGTTCTTC. Translation: CATSDRDRTSYNEQFF.

V usage is TRBV20-1 and J usage is TRBJ2-3; 9 bases line up with TRBD2. V shed 1 base and J 4 bases; nucleotides not matched to a gene: 6. Germline V gives CDR1 DFQATT, CDR2 SNEGSKA (reference sequence). The CDR3 consists of 15 residues. The CDR3 spells CSARALAGLADTQYF. The CDR3, as DNA: TGCAGTGCTAGAGCTCTAGCGGGATTGGCAGATACGCAGTATTTT.

The chain carries TRBV12-3 or TRBV12-4 and TRBJ2-7; tentatively, D is TRBD1 (6 bases). V was clipped by 8 bases and J by 4 bases, with 21 bases between them. This CDR3 is 15 amino acids long. CDR3 nucleotides: TGTGCCAGCTCCTTCACCGGGACAAGGATTTACGAGCAGTACTTC. This sequence encodes CASSFTGTRIYEQYF.

As DNA, the CDR3 is TGTGCCAGCAGACTTGGGACAGAGTCCTACGAGCAGTACTTC. Its translation: CASRLGTESYEQYF. The chain couples TRBV12-3 or TRBV12-4 to TRBJ2-7, with 7 bases lining up with TRBD1. V shed 6 bases, J shed 1 base, and the junction held 6 bases outside the gene matches. This CDR3 is 14 amino acids long.

The rearrangement joins TRBV6-1 to TRBJ2-2, with 10 bases identical to TRBD2. V trimming: 6 bases; J trimming: 2 bases; junction bases outside the gene matches: 12. CDR1 and CDR2 (germline): MNHNS, SASEGT. The CDR3 runs to 18 residues. Here the CDR3 DNA reads TGTGCCAGCAGCCCACAGAAAGGACTAGCGGCAAACACCGGGGAGCTGTTTTTT. Its protein product is CASSPQKGLAANTGELFF.

The J gene is TRBJ1-5, the V gene TRBV30; 7 bases are shared with TRBD1. J was trimmed by 7 bases and V by 2 bases; bases with no gene match: 11. The CDR3 runs to 15 residues. From germline, CDR1 is GTSNPN and CDR2 SVGIG (reference sequence). CDR3 in DNA: TGTGCCTGGAGTCCTGGAGGGGGCTGGGAGCAGCCCCAGCATTTT. It codes for CAWSPGGGWEQPQHF.

The CDR3 protein is CASSSRLAGLTDTQYF. Here the CDR3 DNA reads TGTGCCAGTAGTTCCAGACTAGCGGGGCTCACAGATACGCAGTATTTT. V gene TRBV19 combines with J gene TRBJ2-3; TRBD2 matches 11 bases. With 5 bases clipped from V and 2 bases from J, the junction kept 6 bases outside the gene matches. Germline CDR1 reads LNHDA; CDR2 reads SQIVND (reference sequence). CDR3 length equals 16 residues.

The rearrangement joins TRBV5-1 to TRBJ2-3; tentative D call: TRBD2 (5 bases). Germline V gives CDR1 SGHRS, CDR2 YFSETQ. V lost 4 bases to trimming and J lost 5 bases, with 11 bases between them. The CDR3 is 13 residues long. CDR3 in amino acids: CASSPDGKDTQYF. CDR3 nucleotide sequence: TGCGCCAGCAGCCCGGACGGGAAAGATACGCAGTATTTT.

This clonotype was seen once. V usage is TRBV19 and J usage is TRBJ1-5; a weak D match, TRBD1 (5 bases). The V gene lost 6 bases and the J gene lost 0 bases, with 9 bases spanning the gap. In germline, CDR1 is LNHDA, CDR2 SQIVND (reference sequence). The CDR3 consists of 14 residues. CDR3 loop: CASSNRYSNQPQHF. The DNA of the CDR3 is TGTGCCAGTAGCAACAGGTATAGCAATCAGCCCCAGCATTTT. Together with reference TRBV19 and TRBJ1-5, the CDR3 gives the full variable domain: DGGITQSPKYLFRKEGQNVTLSCEQNLNHDAMYWYRQDPGQGLRLIYYSQIVNDFQKGDIAEGYSVSREKKESFPLTVTSAQKNPTAFYLCASSNRYSNQPQHFGDGTRLSIL.